The sequence of this T cell receptor (beta chain) was determined in a study of metastatic and nonmetastatic thyroid tumors. This clone has ten or more counts. Treatment of any kind had been given to no patient before thyroid surgery. TCRdb re-called clones from the PCR reads using MiXCR. This table holds tens of thousands of clones, 17% found once. The CDR3 runs 16 residues. Germline V gene sequence: CDR1 SGHRS, CDR2 YFSETQ. V was clipped by 0 bases and J by 0 bases, with 12 bases between them. The clonotype was recovered from a male donor with papillary thyroid cancer or a benign thyroid nodule (not recorded which). Some clones in this sample may be carry-over from other donors' samples. Sequenced: blood. The chain recombines TRBV5-1 with TRBJ1-2; D call uncertain. In DNA form, the CDR3 reads TGCGCCAGCAGCTTGGAAGCCGGACGGGCTAACTATGGCTACACCTTC. Translation gives CASSLEAGRANYGYTF. Drawing the rest from reference TRBV5-1 and TRBJ1-2, the complete variable domain is KAGVTQTPRYLIKTRGQQVTLSCSPISGHRSVSWYQQTPGQGLQFLFEYFSETQRNKGNFPGRFSGRQFSNSRSEMNVSTLELGDSALYLCASSLEAGRANYGYTFGSGTRLTVV.